This T cell receptor (beta chain) derives from a study of blood T cell repertoires in COVID-19. This table comes from immunoSEQ multiplex PCR, and its TCRdb copy is limited to in-frame clones, with some not included. The sample has about 250,000 clones, around 85% seen once. A remark on this clone: Other DNA sequences in the same sample also yield this CDR3.

V shed 0 bases and J shed 8 bases, with 7 bases lying between them. Per germline, CDR1 LNHNV and CDR2 YYDKDF (reference sequence). The CDR3 spans 13 residues. Sequencing input: peripheral blood. This TCR was sampled from a human donor with COVID-19, enrolled during active disease. The donor label of this sample is uncertain. The V and J genes are TRBV15 and TRBJ1-4, with a weak D call TRBD1 (6 bases). The CDR3 nucleotides are TGTGCCACCAGCAGAGACAGGGGCGAAAAACTGTTTTTT. Translating gives CATSRDRGEKLFF.